The 12 T cell receptor beta chains given below trace back to one sample, sequenced in a study of OX40 agonist ivuxolimab in advanced cancers. The table came from immunoSEQ multiplex PCR; TCRdb's copy has only in-frame clones and leaves some out. The sample lists approximately 11,000 clones; roughly 73% were seen once. The specimen comprised CD4+ or CD8+ T cells sorted from blood, sampled in a trial of the OX40 agonist ivuxolimab. The receptors stem from an adult with an advanced solid tumor such as melanoma, head and neck, liver or kidney cancer.

By frequency in the sample, this clone is medium-sized. The chain recombines TRBV6-5 with TRBJ2-7; D is unresolved. Germline-derived CDR1 and CDR2 are MNHEY and SVGAGI. Trimming pared 4 bases from V and 2 bases from J, leaving 9 bases between. This CDR3 has 13 amino acids. The CDR3 DNA reads as TGTGCCAGCAGTTCCGACACGACCTACGAGCAGTACTTC. It encodes CASSSDTTYEQYF.

The V gene is TRBV5-4, the J gene TRBJ1-2, with D perhaps TRBD1 (5 bases). CDR3 length: 14 amino acids. The germline V and J ends were trimmed by 2 bases and 0 bases, with 8 bases remaining between them. CDR1 is SGHNT and CDR2 is YYREEE in the germline V gene (reference sequence). The CDR3 loop reads CASSFDSSNYGYTF. Here the CDR3 DNA reads TGTGCCAGCAGCTTCGACAGCTCTAACTATGGCTACACCTTC.

The chain carries TRBV19 and TRBJ2-3; D is uncertain. Trimming pared 8 bases from V and 1 base from J, leaving 13 bases between. CDR1 LNHDA and CDR2 SQIVND come from the germline V gene (reference sequence). The CDR3 loop spans 14 amino acids. CDR3 nucleotides: TGTGCCAGTTCTCCAGGTCGCGGCACAGATACGCAGTATTTT. Protein product: CASSPGRGTDTQYF.

This sequence joins TRBV27 and TRBJ1-5; D perhaps matches TRBD1 (5 bases). This CDR3 has 15 residues. CDR1 is MNHEY and CDR2 is SMNVEV in the germline V gene (reference sequence). V dropped 3 bases and J dropped 1 base, with 10 bases sitting between them. The CDR3, as DNA: TGTGCCAGCAGTTTTCAGGGTACGAGCAATCAGCCCCAGCATTTT. Translation: CASSFQGTSNQPQHF.

The chain recombines TRBV2 with TRBJ2-6, with 9 bases matching TRBD1. CDR3 length: 19 residues. J lost 1 base, V lost 6 bases, and 13 bases had no gene match. CDR1 SNHLY and CDR2 FYNNEI come from the germline V gene. The CDR3 bases are TGTGCCAGCAGGCTAAACAGGGGACAGGGAGGTTCTGGGGCCAACGTCCTGACTTTC. Amino acid sequence: CASRLNRGQGGSGANVLTF.

V is TRBV7-2 and J is TRBJ1-3; D gene unclear. This CDR3 region has 14 residues. CDR1 is SGHTA, CDR2 FQGNSA, per germline. V was cut by 2 bases and J by 0 bases, with 5 bases left in between. In nucleotides, the CDR3 is TGTGCCAGCAGCTTAATCGTCTCTGGAAACACCATATATTTT. Translating it yields CASSLIVSGNTIYF.

The chain is built from TRBV11-2 and TRBJ2-7, with 10 bases matching TRBD1. The V and J ends lost 1 base and 3 bases, in that order; junction bases with no gene match: 6. The CDR3 totals 16 residues. Germline lookup yields CDR1 SGHAT and CDR2 FQNNGV. In DNA, the CDR3 is TGTGCCAGCAGCTTAGTTCTTGGACAGGGGGTCTACGAGCAGTACTTC. As protein: CASSLVLGQGVYEQYF.

In its sample, this clone was seen a few times. V and J are TRBV11-1 and TRBJ2-7; possibly TRBD1 for D (5 bases). Germline V gene data show CDR1 as SGHAT and CDR2 as FQDESV (reference sequence). The V end lost 4 bases, the J end lost 4 bases, and 8 bases lay between the germline ends. CDR3 size: 12 residues. The CDR3 bases are TGTGCCAGCAGCTCGACAGTGTACGAGCAGTACTTC. Translated: CASSSTVYEQYF. Full variable domain (outside the CDR3, taken from reference TRBV11-1 and TRBJ2-7): EAEVAQSPRYKITEKSQAVAFWCDPISGHATLYWYRQILGQGPELLVQFQDESVVDDSQLPKDRFSAERLKGVDSTLKIQPAELGDSAMYLCASSSTVYEQYFGPGTRLTVT.

The rearrangement links TRBV19 to TRBJ2-7, with a possible D match to TRBD1 (6 bases). Trimming cost V 4 bases and J 0 bases, with 19 bases left between them. This CDR3 is 17 amino acids long. Germline V gives CDR1 LNHDA, CDR2 SQIVND (reference sequence). CDR3 residues: CASSKSTGSKYSYEQYF. The CDR3, as DNA: TGTGCCAGTAGTAAGTCGACAGGTTCCAAATACTCCTACGAGCAGTACTTC.

The chain recombines TRBV9 with TRBJ2-1; D not resolved. Germline CDR1 SGDLS, CDR2 YYNGEE. The CDR3 is 13 amino acids. Between the trimmed V and J ends, which lost 3 bases and 5 bases, there was a span of 9 bases. CDR3 nucleotides: TGTGCCAGCAGCGAGGCCCGCGACAATGAGCAGTTCTTC. This translates into CASSEARDNEQFF.

The genes are TRBV15 and TRBJ1-5; no clear D. The CDR3 is made up of 15 amino acids. Germline loops: CDR1 LNHNV, CDR2 YYDKDF (reference sequence). The V and J ends lost 7 bases and 0 bases respectively, with 13 bases between them. CDR3 sequence (DNA): TGTGCCACCACCTGGGCAGGTAATAGCAATCAGCCCCAGCATTTT. It yields the protein CATTWAGNSNQPQHF.

In this sample, this clone turned up many times. This sequence joins TRBV7-3 and TRBJ2-3, with D tentatively TRBD1 (5 bases). Trimming left V 5 bases short and J 2 bases short, with 17 bases between. The CDR3 totals 16 residues. CDR1 SGHTA and CDR2 FQGTGA come from the germline V gene. CDR3 DNA sequence: TGTGCCAGCAGCCCGAGAAACCTGGGGCACACAGATACGCAGTATTTT. It specifies CASSPRNLGHTDTQYF.